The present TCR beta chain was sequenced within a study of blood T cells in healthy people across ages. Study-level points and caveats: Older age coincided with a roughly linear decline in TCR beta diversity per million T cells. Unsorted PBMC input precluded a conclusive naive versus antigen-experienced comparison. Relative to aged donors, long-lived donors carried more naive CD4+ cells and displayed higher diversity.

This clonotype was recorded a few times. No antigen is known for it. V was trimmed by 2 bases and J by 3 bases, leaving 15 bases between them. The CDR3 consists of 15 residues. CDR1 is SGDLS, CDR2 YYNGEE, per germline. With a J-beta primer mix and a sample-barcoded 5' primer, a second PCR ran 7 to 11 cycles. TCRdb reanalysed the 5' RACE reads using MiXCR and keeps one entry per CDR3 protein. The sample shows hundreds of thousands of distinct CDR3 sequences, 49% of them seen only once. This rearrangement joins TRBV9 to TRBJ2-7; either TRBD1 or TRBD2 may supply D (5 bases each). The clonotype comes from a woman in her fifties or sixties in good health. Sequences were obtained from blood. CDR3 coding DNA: TGTGCCAGCAGCGTGGGACCTAAAACTTTCTACGAGCAGTACTTC. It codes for CASSVGPKTFYEQYF.